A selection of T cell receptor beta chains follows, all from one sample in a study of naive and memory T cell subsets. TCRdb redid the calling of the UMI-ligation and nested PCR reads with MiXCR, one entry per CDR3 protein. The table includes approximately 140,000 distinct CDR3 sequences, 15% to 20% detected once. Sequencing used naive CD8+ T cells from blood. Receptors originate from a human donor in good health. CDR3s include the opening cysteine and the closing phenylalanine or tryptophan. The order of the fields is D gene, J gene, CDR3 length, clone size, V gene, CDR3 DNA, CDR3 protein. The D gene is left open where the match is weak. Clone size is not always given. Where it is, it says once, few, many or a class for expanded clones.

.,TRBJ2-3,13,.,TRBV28,TGTGCCAGCAGTTACGACCTCACAGATACGCAGTATTTT,CASSYDLTDTQYF
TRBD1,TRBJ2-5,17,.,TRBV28,TGTGCCAGCAGTCCAACCTTCTTGTCAGGGGGTATGGAGACCCAGTACTTC,CASSPTFLSGGMETQYF
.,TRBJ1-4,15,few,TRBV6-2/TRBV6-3,TGTGCCAGCAGTGACAGACAGACCCAAAATGAAAAACTGTTTTTT,CASSDRQTQNEKLFF
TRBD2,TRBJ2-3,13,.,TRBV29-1,TGCAGCGAGGGACTAGCGGGAGGAGGTACGCAGTATTTT,CSEGLAGGGTQYF
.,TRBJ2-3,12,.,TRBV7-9,TGTGCCAGCAGCCGTATCACTGATACGCAGTATTTT,CASSRITDTQYF
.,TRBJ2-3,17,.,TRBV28,TGTGCCAGCAGTTTGACTAGTCCTTATACCCCCACAGATACGCAGTATTTT,CASSLTSPYTPTDTQYF
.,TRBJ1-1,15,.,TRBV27,TGTGCCAGCAGTTTACTGGGGGGGGTAAGGGCTGAAGCTTTCTTT,CASSLLGGVRAEAFF
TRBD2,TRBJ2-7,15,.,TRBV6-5,TGTGCCAGCAGCCTGACTAGCGGGAGGGCTTGGGAGCAGTACTTC,CASSLTSGRAWEQYF
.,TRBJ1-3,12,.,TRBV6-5,TGTGCCAGCTTCAGCTCTGGAAACACCATATATTTT,CASFSSGNTIYF
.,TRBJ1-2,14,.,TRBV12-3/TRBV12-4,TGTGCCAGCAGTTGGGGAGGGGCTGACTATGGCTACACCTTC,CASSWGGADYGYTF
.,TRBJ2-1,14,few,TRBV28,TGTGCCAGCAGTGTTTCGTTGGCCGAGGGTGAGCAGTTCTTC,CASSVSLAEGEQFF
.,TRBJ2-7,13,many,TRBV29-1,TGCAGCGTTGATTCCGGCACAGCCTACGAGCAGTACTTC,CSVDSGTAYEQYF
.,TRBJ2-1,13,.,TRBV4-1,TGCGCCAGCAGCCGAGGGTGGGGGGATGAGCAGTTCTTC,CASSRGWGDEQFF
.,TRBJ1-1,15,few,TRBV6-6,TGTGCCAGCAGTCTCCTGGGACACGCGGACACTGAAGCTTTCTTT,CASSLLGHADTEAFF